This T cell receptor beta chain was captured by sequencing in a study of technical replicates of blood from a handful of donors listed by TCRdb under 2017. A remark on this clone: It lacks a known antigen. No qualities accompany the bases; no much larger clone lies one base away.

To prepare the library, the immunoSEQ multiplex PCR assay was applied. Held by TCRdb, this immuneACCESS table contains in-frame sequences only and omits some clones. Under half of the omission traces to an unresolved V gene where checked; the cause of the rest is unknown. Counted in this sample were about 79,000 clones; under 95% of them appeared once. The ten largest clones add up to about 0.26% of the sample. The source of this sequence is a human donor in good health. The sequenced material came from T cells isolated from PBMCs.

CDR3 sequence: CAIREEETEAFF. The DNA reads as follows: TGTGCCATCAGGGAGGAGGAGACTGAAGCTTTCTTT. The sequence links TRBV28 to TRBJ1-1; the D gene is possibly TRBD1, with 5 bases matching. V is pared back by 10 bases and J by 5 bases, with 14 bases lying between the germline termini. CDR3 length: 12 amino acids, cysteine to phenylalanine. The sequence is cut down to CDR3 DNA, 36 bases in frame from base 1. CDR1 and CDR2, looked up from the germline V gene, are MDHEN and SYDVKM.